Sequencing of this T cell receptor beta chain was carried out in a study of T-cell reconstitution after alpha-beta-depleted transplantation in children. Findings and caveats of the study: About two months after transplant, alpha-beta T cells reportedly came from several hundred expanded graft clones.

V gave up 7 bases and J gave up 0 bases, with 14 bases separating them. CDR1 MDHEN and CDR2 SYDVKM come from the germline V gene. CDR3 length: 15 amino acids. This clonotype was counted between two and nine times. No antigen is known for it. Library preparation (for TCRbeta) was performed with unique molecular identifiers. A single record per CDR3 protein comes from TCRdb applying MiXCR to the PCR reads. The profile shows over 150,000 distinct CDR3 sequences, approximately 6.9% of them singletons. The gene calls are TRBV28 and TRBJ2-3; possible D gene TRBD2, 5 bases. The TCR was taken from a boy under 10 years old with acute lymphoblastic leukemia, due to receive a stem cell transplant. The material was PBMCs, obtained before TCRalphabeta/CD19-depleted stem cell transplant. The CDR3, as DNA: TGTGCCAGCACTCTAGGGAGTCATAGCACAGATACGCAGTATTTT. Protein: CASTLGSHSTDTQYF.